Below are 11 T cell receptor beta chains sequenced from a single sample in a study of T-cell reconstitution after alpha-beta-depleted transplantation in children. TCRbeta library preparation incorporated unique molecular identifiers. One entry per CDR3 protein, called by TCRdb with MiXCR from the PCR reads. The sample lists about 580,000 distinct CDR3 sequences, 27% occurring once. The sample consisted of PBMCs, taken before TCRalphabeta/CD19-depleted stem cell transplant. The source is a boy younger than two with Wiskott-Aldrich syndrome, due to receive a stem cell transplant.

This clonotype was seen many times. This chain joins TRBV12-3 or TRBV12-4 and TRBJ1-2, with D hard to call. The CDR3 is made up of 12 amino acids. V lost 1 base, J lost 4 bases, and 4 bases lay in between. In DNA form, the CDR3 reads TGTGCCAGCAGTTTAGGGAGCTATGGCTACACCTTC. Residues: CASSLGSYGYTF.

This clonotype was detected only a few times. The chain joins TRBV2 to TRBJ2-1, with no clear D. Trimming cost V 7 bases and J 5 bases, with 6 bases left between them. CDR3 length equals 11 residues. Germline V gene data show CDR1 as SNHLY and CDR2 as FYNNEI. CDR3 residues: CASTRNNEQFF. CDR3 nucleotide sequence: TGTGCCAGCACTCGCAACAATGAGCAGTTCTTC.

The chain is built from TRBV11-2 and TRBJ2-2, with 12 nucleotides matching TRBD2. The V gene end was trimmed by 5 bases and the J gene end by 4 bases; junction bases not matched to a gene: 14. From germline, CDR1 is SGHAT and CDR2 FQNNGV. The length of the CDR3 is 19 residues. CDR3 amino acids: CASSPRPASGRVSTGELFF. CDR3 nucleotides: TGTGCCAGCAGCCCTAGACCCGCTAGCGGGAGGGTTAGCACCGGGGAGCTGTTTTTT.

The chain combines TRBV7-3 with TRBJ1-1; D ambiguous. The CDR3 extends over 14 amino acids. The germline CDR1 and CDR2 sequences are SGHTA and FQGTGA. V lost 4 bases and J lost 4, with 13 bases in between. CDR3 residues: CASSSQHGGTEAFF. The CDR3 nucleotides are TGTGCCAGCAGCTCCCAGCACGGTGGCACTGAAGCTTTCTTT.

This rearrangement joins TRBV29-1 to TRBJ2-2; either TRBD1 or TRBD2 may supply D (5 bases each). CDR1 and CDR2 from the germline V gene are SQVTM and ANQGSEA. The CDR3 extends over 13 amino acids. The germline V and J ends were trimmed by 4 bases and 4 bases, with 10 bases remaining between them. DNA for the CDR3: TGCAGCGTTGTGGTAGGGACCACCGGGGAGCTGTTTTTT. This sequence encodes CSVVVGTTGELFF.

The table lists this clonotype with a few counts. The chain is built from TRBV5-5 and TRBJ2-1; 7 nucleotides match TRBD1. Germline V gene sequence: CDR1 SGHKS, CDR2 YYEKEE (reference sequence). The CDR3 is 17 residues long. Germline trimming cut 4 bases from V and 2 bases from J; bases unmatched to any gene: 12. The CDR3 sequence: CASSGTLTGFAYNEQFF. The CDR3 DNA reads TGTGCCAGCAGCGGAACCCTGACAGGGTTCGCCTACAATGAGCAGTTCTTC.

This clonotype has only a few counts. This chain uses TRBV25-1 with TRBJ2-7; TRBD1 matches 7 bases. The CDR3 runs 16 residues. Germline CDR1 and CDR2: MGHDK and SYGVNS. V lost 1 base, J lost 1 base, and 7 bases stayed unmatched. CDR3 sequence: CASSEWRPQGSYEQYF. In nucleotides, the CDR3 is TGTGCCAGCAGTGAATGGCGGCCACAGGGGTCCTACGAGCAGTACTTC.

This clonotype appeared a few times. The chain joins TRBV18 to TRBJ2-1; TRBD1 aligns across 10 bases. This CDR3 comprises 12 residues. Unmatched junction bases numbered 0, after V lost 5 bases and J lost 8 bases. Germline lookup yields CDR1 KGHSH and CDR2 LQKENI. The CDR3, as DNA: TGTGCCAGCTCAGGGACAGGGGATGAGCAGTTCTTC. Residues: CASSGTGDEQFF.

V usage is TRBV5-1 and J usage is TRBJ1-2; tentative D call: TRBD1 (5 bases). Trimming shortened V by 0 bases and J by 3 bases, and 12 bases separated the two germline ends. The CDR3 has 15 amino acids. Germline V gene data show CDR1 as SGHRS and CDR2 as YFSETQ. CDR3 in amino acids: CASSLDRSRYYGYTF. The CDR3 nucleotides are TGCGCCAGCAGCTTGGACAGGAGCAGGTACTATGGCTACACCTTC.

This clonotype was found a few times. This chain links TRBV5-1 with TRBJ2-2; a possible D gene is TRBD2 (5 bases). V was pared by 7 bases and J by 7 bases, with 11 bases between. Germline CDR1 SGHRS, CDR2 YFSETQ. The CDR3 spans 12 residues. The DNA for the CDR3 is TGCGCCAGCGGACCTAGCAACGGGGAGCTGTTTTTT. It is translated as CASGPSNGELFF.

The chain couples TRBV14 to TRBJ2-1; 8 positions agree with TRBD2. The ends lost 4 bases at V and 10 bases at J; junction bases unmatched: 6. The germline gives CDR1 SGHDN, CDR2 FVKESK. There are 13 residues in the CDR3. For the CDR3, the DNA is TGTGCCAGCAGCCGCAAAATAGCGGGAGAGCAGTTCTTC. Translated: CASSRKIAGEQFF.